The entry below gives a single T cell receptor beta chain sequence along with its context. Its target is unknown. A much larger clone is a single base away; this may be a read error. Other autoimmune diseases, uncontrolled infections, pregnancy and lactation each led to patient exclusion. This sample is part of a study of Graves' ophthalmopathy and Graves' hyperthyroidism. TCR beta CDR3 regions were amplified from RNA transcripts. The authors performed first-round RT-PCR with HTBI primers and then a second-round multiplex PCR. Via MiXCR, TCRdb re-called the multiplex PCR reads, giving one row per CDR3 protein. The data show roughly 610,000 distinct CDR3 sequences, with approximately 22% seen just once and more than 5.5% held by the top ten. Looked up from germline, CDR1 is MNHEY and CDR2 is SMNVEV (reference sequence). The CDR3 has 13 amino acids. With 6 bases clipped from V and 7 bases from J, the junction kept 3 bases outside the gene matches.

Study-level results: For predicting ophthalmopathy progression, the model had roughly 70% sensitivity and 72.22% specificity.

The source of this sequence is a woman aged 18 to 35 with stable Graves' hyperthyroidism. Some clones in this sample may be carry-over from other donors' samples. Input material: peripheral blood. The J gene is TRBJ2-5, the V gene TRBV27, with 12 bases identical to TRBD2. The CDR3 region is CASSRTSGATQYF. The CDR3 DNA follows: TGTGCCAGCAGCAGGACTAGCGGGGCGACCCAGTACTTC.